This T cell receptor beta chain is from a study of shared clonotypes between healthy human individuals. The genomic DNA of each subset was split evenly across several immunoSEQ plates. The method was immunoSEQ multiplex PCR; TCRdb's version includes in-frame clones alone and lacks a portion of them. There are some 1.5 million clones in the sample; approximately 96% occur only once, and roughly 1.2% lies in the top ten. The V end was cut by 5 bases, the J end by 0 bases, with 16 bases between. This CDR3 contains 16 residues. CDR1 and CDR2 from the germline V gene are SGHVS and FQNEAQ. The specimen was naive CD4+ T cells sorted from blood. The subset here: CD45RA+ positively selected. This rearrangement joins TRBV7-8 to TRBJ2-5; D is perhaps TRBD1 or TRBD2 (6 bases each). The receptor was derived from a man aged 30 to 39 in good health. The CDR3 loop is CASSATRGEYQETQYF. CDR3 in DNA: TGTGCCAGCAGCGCGACGAGGGGGGAGTACCAAGAGACCCAGTACTTC.